Below, 21 T cell receptor beta chains from the same sample are listed, as sequenced in a study of T cell responses to AZD1222 COVID-19 vaccine. Measured with immunoSEQ multiplex PCR; TCRdb has only the in-frame clones, and not every one. The sample lists about 200,000 clones, about 95% occurring once. The sequencing here drew on peripheral blood, taken 28 days after the second dose of the MenACWY control vaccine. These receptors were obtained from an adult who received the MenACWY meningococcal vaccine as a control.

The chain is built from TRBV9 and TRBJ2-1, with TRBD1 as a possible D gene (5 bases). This CDR3 spans 12 amino acids. Germline CDR1 SGDLS, CDR2 YYNGEE. V shed 6 bases and J shed 12 bases, with 16 bases lying between them. The DNA for the CDR3 is TGTGCCAGCAAGGGCCCTTCAGGGCCGCAGTTCTTC. Its translation is CASKGPSGPQFF. The full variable domain, in which reference TRBV9 and TRBJ2-1 provide the parts outside the CDR3, is DSGVTQTPKHLITATGQRVTLRCSPRSGDLSVYWYQQSLDQGLQFLIQYYNGEERAKGNILERFSAQQFPDLHSELNLSSLELGDSALYFCASKGPSGPQFFGPGTRLTVL.

The CDR3 nucleotides are TGTGCCAGTAGTGCGAGCATCAGCACTGAAGCTTTCTTT. It yields the protein CASSASISTEAFF. The chain links TRBV19 to TRBJ1-1; D gene ambiguous. The V end lost 5 bases, the J end lost 4 bases, and 11 bases lay between the germline ends. Germline lookup yields CDR1 LNHDA and CDR2 SQIVND (reference sequence). The CDR3 spans 13 residues.

The chain is built from TRBV30 and TRBJ1-4, with 7 bases that match TRBD1. CDR3 length: 14 residues. J was trimmed by 0 bases and V by 3 bases; bases with no gene match: 1. The germline CDR1 and CDR2 sequences are GTSNPN and SVGIG (reference sequence). The chain's CDR3 is CAWRGTATNEKLFF. In DNA, the CDR3 is TGTGCCTGGAGGGGGACAGCAACTAATGAAAAACTGTTTTTT.

The chain uses TRBV9 and TRBJ2-1, with TRBD2 as a possible D gene (6 bases). The CDR3 runs 18 residues. Germline V gives CDR1 SGDLS, CDR2 YYNGEE. V dropped 3 bases and J dropped 1 base, with 20 bases sitting between them. In nucleotides, the CDR3 is TGTGCCAGCAGCGGTCACCGGGACTTACAAATATCCTACAATGAGCAGTTCTTC. Amino acid sequence: CASSGHRDLQISYNEQFF.

This chain uses TRBV12-3 or TRBV12-4 with TRBJ2-3; D gene ambiguous. The CDR3 has 12 amino acids. Trimming cost V 5 bases and J 6 bases, with 9 bases left between them. The CDR3 DNA follows: TGTGCCAGCAGTCCGGGTGAGGATACGCAGTATTTT. Protein: CASSPGEDTQYF.

The chain joins TRBV19 to TRBJ1-1, with D uncertain. The CDR3 loop spans 16 amino acids. The germline V gene encodes CDR1 LNHDA and CDR2 SQIVND (reference sequence). Trimming removed 1 base at V and 4 bases at J, with 16 bases between. CDR3 in amino acids: CASSIAPGRGGTEAFF. The DNA of the CDR3 is TGTGCCAGTAGTATAGCCCCAGGACGGGGTGGCACTGAAGCTTTCTTT. The complete variable domain, with remaining parts taken from reference TRBV19 and TRBJ1-1, reads DGGITQSPKYLFRKEGQNVTLSCEQNLNHDAMYWYRQDPGQGLRLIYYSQIVNDFQKGDIAEGYSVSREKKESFPLTVTSAQKNPTAFYLCASSIAPGRGGTEAFFGQGTRLTVV.

This clone has just one count. V gene TRBV5-4 combines with J gene TRBJ1-6; D possibly corresponds to TRBD1 (5 bases). CDR3 length: 15 amino acids. Germline V lookup: CDR1 SGHNT, CDR2 YYREEE (reference sequence). V was trimmed by 2 bases and J by 5 bases, leaving 11 bases between them. CDR3 loop: CASSFSGGNNSPLHF. In DNA form, the CDR3 reads TGTGCCAGCAGCTTTTCGGGGGGGAATAATTCACCCCTCCACTTT.

V is TRBV7-8 and J is TRBJ1-2; D is possibly TRBD1 (5 bases). CDR3 length: 14 amino acids. Germline CDR1 is SGHVS and CDR2 is FQNEAQ. V lost 1 base, J lost 4 bases, and 10 bases lay in between. CDR3: CASSLDSGGYGYTF. DNA for the CDR3: TGTGCCAGCAGCTTAGACTCGGGGGGCTATGGCTACACCTTC.

The chain carries TRBV28 and TRBJ1-4; 7 nucleotides agree with TRBD1. The CDR3 contains 13 residues. In germline, CDR1 is MDHEN, CDR2 SYDVKM. Trimming cost V 7 bases and J 6 bases; bases outside gene matches: 5. CDR3 in DNA: TGTGCCAGCAACCAGGGGGATCATGAAAAACTGTTTTTT. Translating gives CASNQGDHEKLFF.

The chain is built from TRBV7-9 and TRBJ1-1; 8 nucleotides match TRBD1. Germline V gene sequence: CDR1 SEHNR, CDR2 FQNEAQ (reference sequence). CDR3 length: 15 residues. V was clipped by 4 bases and J by 0 bases; unmatched bases: 4. CDR3: CASSSRQGMNTEAFF. Here the CDR3 DNA reads TGTGCCAGCAGCTCCAGACAGGGGATGAACACTGAAGCTTTCTTT.

This chain uses TRBV9 with TRBJ2-1; 11 bases agree with TRBD2. Per germline, CDR1 SGDLS and CDR2 YYNGEE. V lost 3 bases to trimming and J lost 5 bases; unmatched junction nucleotides: 7. This CDR3 region has 16 residues. The CDR3 region is CASSGTGTSGHNEQFF. CDR3 DNA sequence: TGTGCCAGCAGCGGGACCGGGACTAGCGGTCACAATGAGCAGTTCTTC.

The chain is built from TRBV7-3 and TRBJ1-1; 12 positions agree with TRBD1. V shed 1 base, J shed 2 bases, and the junction held 2 bases outside the gene matches. CDR1 and CDR2 from the germline V gene are SGHTA and FQGTGA. The CDR3 runs 16 residues. As DNA, the CDR3 is TGTGCCAGCAGCTTAAAAGGGACAGGGGGCAACACTGAAGCTTTCTTT. It translates to CASSLKGTGGNTEAFF.

The chain has TRBV18 and TRBJ1-4; TRBD1 aligns across 9 bases. Losses at the gene ends were 3 bases for V and 8 bases for J; bases not matched to a gene: 7. CDR1 is KGHSH, CDR2 LQKENI, per germline. The CDR3 has 15 residues. This CDR3 reads CASSPRTGADEKLFF. Written as DNA, the CDR3 is TGTGCCAGCTCACCCCGGACAGGGGCGGACGAAAAACTGTTTTTT. The entire variable domain, with the rest obtained from reference TRBV18 and TRBJ1-4, is as follows: NAGVMQNPRHLVRRRGQEARLRCSPMKGHSHVYWYRQLPEEGLKFMVYLQKENIIDESGMPKERFSAEFPKEGPSILRIQQVVRGDSAAYFCASSPRTGADEKLFFGSGTQLSVL.

J is TRBJ2-1 and V is TRBV7-8; TRBD2 aligns across 9 bases. CDR1 is SGHVS and CDR2 is FQNEAQ in the germline V gene. Trimming at V came to 3 bases and at J to 4 bases, leaving 4 bases not matched to a gene. CDR3 length: 15 residues. CDR3 loop: CASSLGAGGYNEQFF. CDR3 coding DNA: TGTGCCAGCAGCTTGGGAGCGGGGGGATACAATGAGCAGTTCTTC.

The count of this clone is one. V is TRBV7-9 and J is TRBJ1-2; 8 positions agree with TRBD1. Losses at the gene ends were 3 bases for V and 5 bases for J; bases not matched to a gene: 5. The CDR3 totals 14 residues. Germline CDR1 and CDR2: SEHNR and FQNEAQ (reference sequence). The CDR3 here is CASSFLTGGYGYTF. The DNA for the CDR3 is TGTGCCAGCAGCTTCTTAACAGGGGGTTATGGCTACACCTTC.

This clone was seen just once. The chain recombines TRBV13 with TRBJ2-1; the D gene could be TRBD1 or TRBD2 (5 bases each). The germline CDR1 and CDR2 sequences are PRHDT and FYEKMQ (reference sequence). Trimming left V 2 bases short and J 2 bases short, with 7 bases between. The CDR3 extends over 14 amino acids. The CDR3, as DNA: TGTGCCAGCAGCTTACGGGGCACCTACAATGAGCAGTTCTTC. It yields the protein CASSLRGTYNEQFF.

This clone has just one count. The CDR3 bases are TGTGCCAGCAGCTTAGTTTGGCGGAACAGGGTCAATGGCTACACCTTC. Translating gives CASSLVWRNRVNGYTF. The V call is TRBV7-2, the J call TRBJ1-2; D might be TRBD1 (6 bases). This CDR3 is 16 amino acids long. Germline values: CDR1 SGHTA, CDR2 FQGNSA. The V and J ends lost 1 base and 6 bases respectively, with 18 bases between them.

The chain carries TRBV2 and TRBJ2-1; tentatively, D is TRBD2 (6 bases). This CDR3 spans 13 amino acids. CDR1 is SNHLY, CDR2 FYNNEI, per germline. With 7 bases removed from V and 12 bases from J, the gap between germline ends came to 19 bases. CDR3: CASISDTSGWQFF. CDR3 bases: TGTGCCAGCATATCGGATACAAGCGGGTGGCAGTTCTTC.

V gene TRBV6-2 or TRBV6-3 combines with J gene TRBJ2-5, with a tentative D call TRBD2 (5 bases). The CDR3 runs to 15 residues. V was trimmed by 3 bases and J by 5 bases, leaving 16 bases between them. Per the germline V gene, CDR1 is MNHEY and CDR2 is SVGEGT. CDR3 loop: CASSYRGPPRETQYF. The CDR3 DNA sequence: TGTGCCAGCAGTTATCGCGGGCCCCCCCGGGAGACCCAGTACTTC.

The chain has TRBV6-5 and TRBJ2-5; TRBD1 agrees at 9 bases. The CDR3 sequence is 14 residues long. V lost 6 bases, J lost 1 base, and 3 bases stayed unmatched. Looked up from germline, CDR1 is MNHEY and CDR2 is SVGAGI. CDR3 bases: TGTGCCAGCAGGGGGACAGGGTCCCAAGAGACCCAGTACTTC. Translated: CASRGTGSQETQYF.

This sequence joins TRBV11-3 and TRBJ2-3; 8 bases agree with TRBD2. J gave up 0 bases and V 2 bases, and 13 bases lay outside the gene matches. Per germline, CDR1 SGHNT and CDR2 YENEEA. The CDR3 covers 19 residues. CDR3 nucleotides: TGTGCCAGCAGCTTAAAGCCCCCCGGGGCTAGCGGGAGCACAGATACGCAGTATTTT. It codes for CASSLKPPGASGSTDTQYF. The full variable domain, with the rest looked up from reference TRBV11-3 and TRBJ2-3, is EAGVVQSPRYKIIEKKQPVAFWCNPISGHNTLYWYLQNLGQGPELLIRYENEEAVDDSQLPKDRFSAERLKGVDSTLKIQPAELGDSAVYLCASSLKPPGASGSTDTQYFGPGTRLTVL.